The 2 T cell receptor beta chains in this list originate from one sample, sequenced in a study of T-cell reconstitution after alpha-beta-depleted transplantation in children. A library of TCRbeta sequences, prepared with unique molecular identifiers, was generated. TCRdb ran MiXCR on the PCR reads and lists one entry per CDR3 protein. The table records approximately 590,000 distinct CDR3 sequences, roughly 10% of them present only once. The sequencing here drew on PBMCs from the stem cell graft donor, taken from the stem cell graft. Receptors originate from a human donor who donated a stem cell graft to a child with acute myeloid leukemia.

This clonotype has a handful of counts. J is TRBJ2-1 and V is TRBV6-5; D is unresolved. V was cut by 2 bases and J by 6 bases, with 11 bases left in between. This CDR3 spans 14 amino acids. Looked up from germline, CDR1 is MNHEY and CDR2 is SVGAGI. CDR3 sequence reads: CASSYLEAANEQFF. In DNA form, the CDR3 reads TGTGCCAGCAGTTACCTCGAGGCGGCCAATGAGCAGTTCTTC.

The chain has TRBV6-2 or TRBV6-3 and TRBJ2-3; tentatively, D is TRBD2 (5 bases). The germline V gene encodes CDR1 MNHEY and CDR2 SVGEGT. The CDR3 is 17 residues long. V dropped 6 bases and J dropped 1 base, with 20 bases sitting between them. CDR3 sequence (DNA): TGTGCCAGCAGGCCCCGTACTGGACGGCGGGGCACAGATACGCAGTATTTT. Translating gives CASRPRTGRRGTDTQYF.